This TCR beta chain was captured in a study of cytomegalovirus exposure and HLA in healthy donors. General study points: The study found most TCR sequences rare, yet found some public TCRs in many donors.

Worth noting for this clone: Its antigen is unidentified.

The protocol was immunoSEQ multiplex PCR, while the TCRdb copy is restricted to in-frame clones and leaves out a portion. Of over 200,000 clones listed, just over 85% were seen once; the top ten hold around 3%. The sample taken for sequencing was PBMCs. The sequence was obtained from a woman under 30 in good health and CMV-seronegative.

CDR3 DNA sequence: TGTGCCAGTAGTCCCTGGAGGGTCGCTGGAAACACCATATATTTT. Translating it yields CASSPWRVAGNTIYF. The chain links TRBV19 to TRBJ1-3; D unclear. V was trimmed by 5 bases and J by 2 bases, leaving 13 bases between them. The CDR3 loop spans 15 amino acids. CDR1 is LNHDA, CDR2 SQIVND, per germline (reference sequence).